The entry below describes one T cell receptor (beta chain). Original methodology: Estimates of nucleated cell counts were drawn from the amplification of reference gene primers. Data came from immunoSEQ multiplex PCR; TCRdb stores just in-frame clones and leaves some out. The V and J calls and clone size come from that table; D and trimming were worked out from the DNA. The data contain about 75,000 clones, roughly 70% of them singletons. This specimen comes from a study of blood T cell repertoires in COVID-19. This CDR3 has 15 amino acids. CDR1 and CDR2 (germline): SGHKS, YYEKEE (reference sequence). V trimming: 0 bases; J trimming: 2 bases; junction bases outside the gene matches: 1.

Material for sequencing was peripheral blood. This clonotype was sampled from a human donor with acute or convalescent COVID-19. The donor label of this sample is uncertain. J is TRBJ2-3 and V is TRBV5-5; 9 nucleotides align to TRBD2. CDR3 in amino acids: CASSLGLAATDTQYF. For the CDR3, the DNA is TGTGCCAGCAGCTTGGGACTAGCGGCCACAGATACGCAGTATTTT.